These T cell receptor beta chains were read from a single sample in a study of blood T cell repertoires in COVID-19. Clones were read by immunoSEQ multiplex PCR, and TCRdb kept only the in-frame ones, dropping some. This sample has 150,000 or so clones, with approximately 90% found just once. Sequencing was carried out using peripheral blood. Every receptor here comes from a young man with acute or convalescent COVID-19. Both conserved end residues are part of each CDR3. A D gene is named only where the DNA matches it firmly. Only some rows state a clone size, as once, few, many or a class for expanded clones.

j_gene	v_gene	d_gene	len	abundance	CDR3nt	CDR3aa
TRBJ2-2	TRBV6-5	TRBD1	16	-	TGTGCCAGCAGTTACCGCGGGACAGGGCCACCCGGGGAGCTGTTTTTT	CASSYRGTGPPGELFF
TRBJ2-1	TRBV19	TRBD2	17	-	TGTGCCAGTAGTATACGGGGCGGGAGGGGGTTCTACAATGAGCAGTTCTTC	CASSIRGGRGFYNEQFF
TRBJ2-1	TRBV6-5	-	16	-	TGTGCCAGCAGTTACCTAGGTGGGAGAGAGGGTAAAGGGCAGTTCTTC	CASSYLGGREGKGQFF
TRBJ2-2	TRBV6-6	TRBD2	16	-	TGTGCCAGCGTTGGTAGCGGGTCACCGAACACCGGGGAGCTGTTTTTT	CASVGSGSPNTGELFF
TRBJ2-7	TRBV6-5	TRBD1	15	-	TGTGCCAGCAGCTTTATAACAGGGGTGGGCTACGAGCAGTACTTC	CASSFITGVGYEQYF
TRBJ2-4	TRBV7-2	-	14	-	TGTGCCAGCAGCTTAAGAGCGGGTCGGGACATTCAGTACTTC	CASSLRAGRDIQYF
TRBJ2-2	TRBV5-1	-	14	once	TGCGCCAGCCGATGGGGGCTGAACACCGGGGAGCTGTTTTTT	CASRWGLNTGELFF
TRBJ1-2	TRBV19	-	13	-	TGTGCCAGTAGGTTACAGGGTGCGCTCGGCTACACCTTC	CASRLQGALGYTF
TRBJ2-7	TRBV11-3	TRBD1	15	-	TGTGCCAGCAGCTTAGGTCCGCAGGGGGCCTACGAGCAGTACTTC	CASSLGPQGAYEQYF
TRBJ1-4	TRBV7-8	-	11	-	TGTGCCAGCAGCAAAGAGGAAAAACTGTTTTTT	CASSKEEKLFF
TRBJ1-4	TRBV29-1	-	16	-	TGCAGCGCTTCCCTTTCCGGGACAAGGCCTAATGAAAAACTGTTTTTT	CSASLSGTRPNEKLFF
TRBJ2-7	TRBV7-9	-	14	-	TGTGCCAGCAGCTTAGCAGGAGACGACTACGAGCAGTACTTC	CASSLAGDDYEQYF
TRBJ1-3	TRBV4-2	-	16	-	TGTGCCAGCAGCCAAGATTGGGGGGACTCCGGAAACACCATATATTTT	CASSQDWGDSGNTIYF
TRBJ2-7	TRBV4-1	-	16	-	TGCGCCAGCAGCCAAGATCAGTCGGCTAGGCTCTACGAGCAGTACTTC	CASSQDQSARLYEQYF
TRBJ1-6	TRBV27	-	16	once	TGTGCCAGCAGTTCTCTCCCAGGGCGTAGGAATTCACCCCTCCACTTT	CASSSLPGRRNSPLHF
TRBJ2-7	TRBV10-1	-	13	-	TGCGCCAGCAGTGCGGGCGGGGCCTACGAGCAGTACTTC	CASSAGGAYEQYF
TRBJ2-2	TRBV24-1	TRBD1	17	-	TGTGCCACCAGTGAGCGCCGGGACAGGGTTAAAGCCGGGGAGCTGTTTTTT	CATSERRDRVKAGELFF
TRBJ2-7	TRBV19	-	15	-	TGTGCCAGTAGTATAGGGTGGAGGCCGGAGGACGAGCAGTACTTC	CASSIGWRPEDEQYF
TRBJ1-6	TRBV30	TRBD1	13	once	TGTGCCTGGAAGGGACAGGATAATTCACCCCTCCACTTT	CAWKGQDNSPLHF
TRBJ2-7	TRBV2	-	15	-	TGTGCCAAACAGAGGTCGGGGGAAGGATCCTACGAGCAGTACTTC	CAKQRSGEGSYEQYF
TRBJ1-2	TRBV9	-	14	-	TGTGCCAGCAGCCAGGGAGGGAGTAACTATGGCTACACCTTC	CASSQGGSNYGYTF
TRBJ2-3	TRBV19	-	15	-	TGTGCCAGTAGTACCATAGCGAGTAGCACAGATACGCAGTATTTT	CASSTIASSTDTQYF
TRBJ1-1	TRBV14	-	16	-	TGTGCCAGCAGCCCCCGACCACTACAGGGGAACACTGAAGCTTTCTTT	CASSPRPLQGNTEAFF
TRBJ2-1	TRBV5-1	-	17	once	TGCGCCAGCAGCTTGTTGCTTCCGCCCGCGGCCTACAATGAGCAGTTCTTC	CASSLLLPPAAYNEQFF
TRBJ2-5	TRBV11-2	TRBD2	16	-	TGTGCCAGCAGCTCATGGACTAGCGGGGACCAAGAGACCCAGTACTTC	CASSSWTSGDQETQYF
TRBJ2-2	TRBV7-9	-	13	-	TGTGCCAGCAGCCTCGGTAGCGTCGGGGAGCTGTTTTTT	CASSLGSVGELFF
TRBJ1-2	TRBV15	-	15	-	TGTGCCACCAGCAGCAACAGGGTACCACAGGGAGGCTACACCTTC	CATSSNRVPQGGYTF
TRBJ1-3	TRBV4-1	TRBD1	13	few	TGCGCCACAACAGGGGACCTCGGAAACACCATATATTTT	CATTGDLGNTIYF
TRBJ2-5	TRBV5-8	-	13	-	TGTGCCAGCAGCCTCAGCGTTGGTGGGACCCAGTACTTC	CASSLSVGGTQYF
TRBJ1-1	TRBV5-1	-	15	-	TGCGCCAGCCGCTCGCGGGGACTCCAGAACACTGAAGCTTTCTTT	CASRSRGLQNTEAFF
TRBJ2-7	TRBV6-1	TRBD2	15	-	TGTGCCAGCAGTGATCTTTCGGGGGGGACCTACGAGCAGTACTTC	CASSDLSGGTYEQYF
TRBJ1-2	TRBV5-4	TRBD1	14	-	TGTGCCAGCAGCCTTGCCGGGACAGATGATGGCTACACCTTC	CASSLAGTDDGYTF
TRBJ2-7	TRBV3-1/TRBV3-2	-	12	-	TGTGCCAGCAGCCTGGACATTTACGAGCAGTACTTC	CASSLDIYEQYF
TRBJ2-1	TRBV2	TRBD1	17	-	TGTGCCAGCTTCAGGGACAGGGGGCAATCCCCACACAATGAGCAGTTCTTC	CASFRDRGQSPHNEQFF
TRBJ2-5	TRBV6-1	TRBD2	16	-	TGTGCCAGCAGTGACCTAGCGGGAGCAGCCCAGGAGACCCAGTACTTC	CASSDLAGAAQETQYF
TRBJ2-7	TRBV19	TRBD1	12	-	TGTGCCAGTGGGTGGGACAGGGGCGAGCAGTACTTC	CASGWDRGEQYF
TRBJ1-1	TRBV18	-	16	-	TGTGCCAGCTCACCCCTTCGGGGGTGGGAGAACACTGAAGCTTTCTTT	CASSPLRGWENTEAFF
TRBJ1-4	TRBV2	-	13	-	TGTGCCAGCCACAGGGATTACGATGAAAAACTGTTTTTT	CASHRDYDEKLFF
TRBJ1-1	TRBV7-9	-	14	-	TGTGCCAGCAGGTCAGGGGCGCTGAACACTGAAGCTTTCTTT	CASRSGALNTEAFF
TRBJ1-5	TRBV19	-	16	-	TGTGCCAGTAGTATAGTCACAGGGAGGGACGGTCAGCCCCAGCATTTT	CASSIVTGRDGQPQHF
TRBJ1-2	TRBV2	-	12	-	TGTGCCAGCAGTGACAGGGACTATGGCTACACCTTC	CASSDRDYGYTF
TRBJ1-5	TRBV27	-	15	-	TGTGCCAGCAGTTTCGCCAGGGGAAGAGACCAGCCCCAGCATTTT	CASSFARGRDQPQHF
TRBJ1-2	TRBV18	-	12	-	TGTGCCAGCTCACCGGCGGGGGCGGGCTACACCTTC	CASSPAGAGYTF
TRBJ2-5	TRBV6-1	TRBD1	16	-	TGTGCCAGCAGTGAAATGGTGGCAGGGGGCTTTGAGACCCAGTACTTC	CASSEMVAGGFETQYF
TRBJ2-7	TRBV25-1	-	13	-	TGTGCCAGCAGTCTACCAGGGGAGGGCGAGCAGTACTTC	CASSLPGEGEQYF
TRBJ1-5	TRBV27	-	16	once	TGTGCCAGCAGTTTATCGGTGGGCTTACGCAATCAGCCCCAGCATTTT	CASSLSVGLRNQPQHF
TRBJ1-5	TRBV24-1	TRBD1	18	-	TGTGCCACCAGTGATTACACGGGACAGAGATATAGCAATCAGCCCCAGCATTTT	CATSDYTGQRYSNQPQHF
TRBJ1-5	TRBV18	-	15	-	TGTGCCAGCTCAGCAGGGGCCTCGAGCAATCAGCCCCAGCATTTT	CASSAGASSNQPQHF
TRBJ1-2	TRBV5-1	TRBD1	15	-	TGCGCCAGCAGCTTGGGTCAGGGGGCTAACTATGGCTACACCTTC	CASSLGQGANYGYTF
TRBJ2-3	TRBV24-1	-	15	-	TGTGCCACCAGGAGGGGCAGGGGAGGCACAGATACGCAGTATTTT	CATRRGRGGTDTQYF
TRBJ1-2	TRBV9	-	19	once	TGTGCCAGCAGCGTACTCCCTAGACAGGCCATGGTACTTAACTATGGCTACACCTTC	CASSVLPRQAMVLNYGYTF